The clone carrying this T cell receptor (beta chain) has ten or more counts. Its antigen is still unknown. Stable hyperthyroidism meant no progression to ophthalmopathy within 18 months of follow-up. The ends lost 0 bases at V and 5 bases at J; junction bases unmatched: 8. Germline V CDR1 and CDR2: DFQATT, SNEGSKA (reference sequence). The CDR3 runs 16 residues. The data were obtained in a study of Graves' ophthalmopathy and Graves' hyperthyroidism. The study's findings and limits: Appearing in blood as well were most expanded thyroid clonotypes above 0.001 frequency.

Amplification of TCR beta CDR3 regions used RNA transcripts. Second-round multiplex PCR followed a first-round RT-PCR using HTBI primers. TCRdb used MiXCR to reprocess the multiplex PCR reads, holding one entry per CDR3 protein. The profile shows about 24,000 distinct CDR3 sequences, 45% to 60% of them singletons. The sequencing sample was made of peripheral blood. The sequence was obtained from an adult woman with stable Graves' hyperthyroidism. This sequence joins TRBV20-1 and TRBJ2-1; 9 bases fit TRBD2. CDR3 in DNA: TGCAGTGCTAGAGATCTCCTGCGACTAGCGGACAATGAGCAGTTCTTC. Encoded protein: CSARDLLRLADNEQFF.